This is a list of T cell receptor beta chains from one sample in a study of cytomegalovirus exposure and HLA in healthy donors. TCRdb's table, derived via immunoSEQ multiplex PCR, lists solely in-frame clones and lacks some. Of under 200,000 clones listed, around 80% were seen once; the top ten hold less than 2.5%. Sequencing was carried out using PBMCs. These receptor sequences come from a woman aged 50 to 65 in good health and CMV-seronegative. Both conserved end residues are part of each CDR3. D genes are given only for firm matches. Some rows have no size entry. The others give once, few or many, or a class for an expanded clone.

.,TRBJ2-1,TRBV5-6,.,CASTSGGGPFWWNEQFF,TGTGCCAGCACCAGTGGGGGGGGGCCTTTTTGGTGGAATGAGCAGTTCTTC
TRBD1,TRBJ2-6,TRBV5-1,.,CASTPDRGQAGANVLTF,TGCGCCAGCACACCAGACAGGGGGCAAGCTGGGGCCAACGTCCTGACTTTC
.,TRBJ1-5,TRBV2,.,CASTEGQYSNQPQHF,TGTGCCAGCACTGAGGGGCAGTATAGCAATCAGCCCCAGCATTTT
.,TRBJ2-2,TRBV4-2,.,CASSHQDLSSGTGELFF,TGTGCCAGCAGCCACCAAGACCTTTCGTCGGGCACCGGGGAGCTGTTTTTT
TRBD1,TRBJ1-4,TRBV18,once,CASHLGTGFNEKLFF,TGTGCCAGCCACCTCGGGACAGGATTTAATGAAAAACTGTTTTTT
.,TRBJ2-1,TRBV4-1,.,CASSQGGMSRDYNEQFF,TGCGCCAGCAGCCAAGGTGGAATGAGCAGGGACTACAATGAGCAGTTCTTC
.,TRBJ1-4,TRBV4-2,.,CASSQETGTGEKLFF,TGTGCCAGCAGCCAAGAGACCGGGACTGGTGAAAAACTGTTTTTT
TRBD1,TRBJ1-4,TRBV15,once,CATSPGQGNRNEKLFF,TGTGCCACCAGCCCGGGACAGGGGAACCGTAATGAAAAACTGTTTTTT
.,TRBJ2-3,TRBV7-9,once,CASSLGSRTDTQYF,TGTGCCAGCAGCTTGGGTAGCCGCACAGATACGCAGTATTTT
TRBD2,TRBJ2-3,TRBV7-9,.,CASSTTSTSGSTDTQYF,TGTGCCAGCAGCACGACCTCGACTAGCGGTAGCACAGATACGCAGTATTTT
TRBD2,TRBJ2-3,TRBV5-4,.,CASSPPPAGHTDTQYF,TGTGCCAGCAGCCCCCCCCCAGCGGGGCACACAGATACGCAGTATTTT
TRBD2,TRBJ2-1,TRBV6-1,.,CASSEGTRVNEQFF,TGTGCCAGCAGTGAAGGGACTAGGGTAAATGAGCAGTTCTTC
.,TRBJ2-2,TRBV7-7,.,CASSPAQGRTGELFF,TGTGCCAGCAGCCCCGCACAGGGTCGGACCGGGGAGCTGTTTTTT
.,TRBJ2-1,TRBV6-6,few,CASSSLNPHEQFF,TGTGCCAGCAGTTCCCTAAACCCCCATGAGCAGTTCTTC
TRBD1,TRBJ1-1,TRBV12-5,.,CASGQGARAFF,TGTGCTAGTGGTCAGGGGGCACGGGCTTTCTTT
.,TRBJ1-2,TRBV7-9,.,CSSSEVGAVGYTF,TGTTCCAGCAGCGAGGTAGGGGCGGTTGGCTACACCTTC
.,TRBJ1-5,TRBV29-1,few,CSVGDSNQPQHF,TGCAGCGTCGGAGATAGCAATCAGCCCCAGCATTTT
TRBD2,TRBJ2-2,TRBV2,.,CASGGGEGTGELFF,TGTGCCAGTGGCGGGGGGGAGGGGACCGGGGAGCTGTTTTTT
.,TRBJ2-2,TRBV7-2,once,CASSLDRVKELFF,TGTGCCAGCAGCTTAGATCGGGTGAAGGAGCTGTTTTTT
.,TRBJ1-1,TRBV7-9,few,CASSVRGGSATEAFF,TGTGCCAGCAGCGTACGGGGGGGGTCGGCCACTGAAGCTTTCTTT
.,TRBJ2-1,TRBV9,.,CASSERRGLSSYNEQFF,TGTGCCAGCAGCGAGAGGAGGGGGCTAAGCTCCTACAATGAGCAGTTCTTC
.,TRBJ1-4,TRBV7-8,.,CASSLDYRELPEKLFF,TGTGCCAGCAGCTTAGACTACAGGGAACTACCTGAAAAACTGTTTTTT
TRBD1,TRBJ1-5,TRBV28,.,CASSSFGPTTGGSNQPQHF,TGTGCCAGCAGTTCGTTCGGGCCTACCACAGGGGGAAGCAATCAGCCCCAGCATTTT
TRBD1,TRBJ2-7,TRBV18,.,CASSSSRGQGFPEQYF,TGTGCCAGCTCATCTTCTAGGGGACAGGGCTTTCCCGAGCAGTACTTC
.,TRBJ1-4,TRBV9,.,CASSTTGRVNEKLFF,TGTGCCAGCAGCACAACAGGGAGGGTTAATGAAAAACTGTTTTTT
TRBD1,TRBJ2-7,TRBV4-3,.,CASSQEGGSTYEQYF,TGCGCCAGCAGCCAAGAAGGGGGCAGTACCTACGAGCAGTACTTC
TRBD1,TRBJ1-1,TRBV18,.,CASSPPGTGLTEAFF,TGTGCCAGCTCACCACCGGGGACAGGGTTAACTGAAGCTTTCTTT
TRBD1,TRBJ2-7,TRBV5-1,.,CASSANRQGYEQYF,TGCGCCAGCAGCGCGAATAGACAGGGCTACGAGCAGTACTTC
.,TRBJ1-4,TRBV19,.,CASAAGTNEKLFF,TGTGCCAGTGCCGCGGGAACTAATGAAAAACTGTTTTTT
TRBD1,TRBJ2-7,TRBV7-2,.,CASSPRTGEAEQYF,TGTGCCAGCAGCCCCCGGACAGGGGAGGCCGAGCAGTACTTC
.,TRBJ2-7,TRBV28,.,CASSSWGGRTPYEQYF,TGTGCCAGCAGTTCCTGGGGGGGGCGTACTCCCTACGAGCAGTACTTC
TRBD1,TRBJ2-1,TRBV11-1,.,CASSSGQGRGAYNEQFF,TGTGCCAGCAGCTCGGGACAGGGTCGGGGGGCCTACAATGAGCAGTTCTTC
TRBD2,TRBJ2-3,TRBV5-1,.,CASSLEGLAGVVDTQYF,TGCGCCAGCAGCTTGGAGGGACTAGCGGGGGTGGTGGATACGCAGTATTTT
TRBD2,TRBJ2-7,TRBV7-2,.,CASSYGLAGGRDEQYF,TGTGCCAGCAGCTACGGACTAGCGGGGGGTAGGGACGAGCAGTACTTC
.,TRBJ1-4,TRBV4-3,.,CASSQDPGQFNEKLFF,TGCGCCAGCAGCCAAGATCCCGGACAGTTTAATGAAAAACTGTTTTTT
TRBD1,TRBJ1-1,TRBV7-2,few,CASTWDRGRTEAFF,TGTGCCAGCACCTGGGACAGGGGGCGGACTGAAGCTTTCTTT
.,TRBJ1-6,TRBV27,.,CASSPPSSYNSPLHF,TGTGCCAGCAGCCCCCCGAGCTCCTATAATTCACCCCTCCACTTT
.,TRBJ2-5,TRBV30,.,CAWSGRLETQYF,TGTGCCTGGAGTGGGAGATTAGAGACCCAGTACTTC
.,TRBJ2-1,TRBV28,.,CVAIREQFF,TGTGTAGCAATCCGTGAGCAGTTCTTC
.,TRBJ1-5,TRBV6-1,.,CASSDWRGLGNQPQHF,TGTGCCAGCAGTGATTGGCGGGGACTCGGCAATCAGCCCCAGCATTTT
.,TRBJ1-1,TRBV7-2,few,CASSLRIGGTEAFF,TGTGCCAGCAGCCTCAGAATCGGGGGGACTGAAGCTTTCTTT
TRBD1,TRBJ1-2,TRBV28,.,CASSLSGQAYYGYTF,TGTGCCAGCAGTTTGTCGGGACAGGCGTACTATGGCTACACCTTC
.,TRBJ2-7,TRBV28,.,CASSLDRPRNGEQYF,TGTGCCAGCAGTTTAGACAGGCCACGAAATGGGGAGCAGTACTTC
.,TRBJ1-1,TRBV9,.,CASSVIRGGSTEAFF,TGTGCCAGCAGCGTAATCAGGGGCGGAAGCACTGAAGCTTTCTTT
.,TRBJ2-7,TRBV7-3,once,CASSLEPDYEQYF,TGTGCCAGCAGCTTAGAACCAGACTACGAGCAGTACTTC
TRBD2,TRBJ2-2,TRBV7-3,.,CASSLRALAGDTGELFF,TGTGCCAGCAGCCTAAGGGCCCTAGCGGGAGACACCGGGGAGCTGTTTTTT
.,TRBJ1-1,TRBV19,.,CASSIGPGTEAFF,TGTGCCAGTAGTATCGGCCCCGGGACTGAAGCTTTCTTT
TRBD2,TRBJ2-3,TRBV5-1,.,CASREPSGASTDTQYF,TGCGCCAGCAGGGAGCCTAGCGGAGCTAGCACAGATACGCAGTATTTT
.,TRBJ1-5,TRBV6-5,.,CASNYDTPYSNQPQHF,TGTGCCAGCAATTACGACACGCCATATAGCAATCAGCCCCAGCATTTT
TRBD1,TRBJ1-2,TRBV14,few,CASSPQGAVGAGYTF,TGTGCCAGCAGTCCTCAGGGGGCTGTTGGTGCTGGCTACACCTTC
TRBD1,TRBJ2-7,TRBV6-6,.,CASRGTATEQYF,TGTGCCAGCAGGGGGACAGCAACGGAGCAGTACTTC
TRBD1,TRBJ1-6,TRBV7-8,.,CASSLGTANSPLHF,TGTGCCAGCAGCTTGGGGACAGCTAATTCACCCCTCCACTTT
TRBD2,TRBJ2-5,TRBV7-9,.,CSSSPKREVETQYF,TGTTCCAGCAGCCCTAAGCGGGAGGTGGAGACCCAGTACTTC
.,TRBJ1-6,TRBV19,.,CASSQGSRANSPLHF,TGTGCCAGTAGTCAAGGTTCCAGGGCTAATTCACCCCTCCACTTT
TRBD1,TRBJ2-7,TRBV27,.,CASAGTGGLEQYF,TGTGCCAGCGCCGGGACAGGGGGCCTCGAGCAGTACTTC
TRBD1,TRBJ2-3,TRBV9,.,CATTPGTVTDTQYF,TGTGCCACTACGCCGGGGACAGTCACAGATACGCAGTATTTT
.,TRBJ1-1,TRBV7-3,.,CASSLTQDFQAFF,TGTGCCAGCAGCTTAACCCAGGACTTCCAAGCTTTCTTT
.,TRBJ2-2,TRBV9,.,CASSVSGELFF,TGTGCCAGCAGCGTCTCCGGGGAGCTGTTTTTT
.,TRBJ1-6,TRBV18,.,CASSATGRGFSPLHF,TGTGCCAGCTCGGCTACGGGCAGGGGCTTTTCACCCCTCCACTTT
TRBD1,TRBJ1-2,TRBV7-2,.,CASSFRDRSYGYTF,TGTGCCAGCAGCTTCCGGGACAGAAGTTATGGCTACACCTTC